This T cell receptor beta chain appears in the sequencing data of a study of blood T cell repertoires in COVID-19. Study in general: Spain, Italy and the United States supplied samples that represented acute and convalescent COVID-19. The cDNA or gDNA used as material had been derived from T cells, B-cell-depleted T cells, or PBMCs.

Germline V gene sequence: CDR1 MNHEY, CDR2 SVGAGI. Germline trimming cut 0 bases from V and 0 bases from J; bases unmatched to any gene: 2. The CDR3 consists of 16 residues. Per the study methods: Amplification of reference gene primers provided the estimated nucleated cell counts. Profiling relied on immunoSEQ multiplex PCR, and the TCRdb table lists in-frame clones only, not all of them. That table is the source of V, J and clone size, and D and trimming were worked out from the DNA. The sample records around 100,000 clones, almost 80% being singletons. This chain uses TRBV6-5 with TRBJ2-1, with TRBD2 identical over 7 bases. Sequencing was done on a sample of peripheral blood. The receptor was isolated from a man in his 60s with active or convalescent COVID-19. CDR3 residues: CASSYSSGGSYNEQFF. DNA for the CDR3: TGTGCCAGCAGTTACTCGTCGGGGGGCTCCTACAATGAGCAGTTCTTC.